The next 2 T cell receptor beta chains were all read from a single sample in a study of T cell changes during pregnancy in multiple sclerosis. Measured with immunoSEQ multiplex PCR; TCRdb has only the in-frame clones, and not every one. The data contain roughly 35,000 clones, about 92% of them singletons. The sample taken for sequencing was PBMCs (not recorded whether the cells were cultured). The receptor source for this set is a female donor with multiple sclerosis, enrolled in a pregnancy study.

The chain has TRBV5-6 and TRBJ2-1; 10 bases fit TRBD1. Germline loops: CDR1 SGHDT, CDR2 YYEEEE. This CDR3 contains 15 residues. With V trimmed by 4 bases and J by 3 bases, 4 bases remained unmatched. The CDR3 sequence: CASSPGTGVYNEQFF. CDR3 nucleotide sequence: TGTGCCAGCAGCCCAGGGACAGGGGTCTACAATGAGCAGTTCTTC.

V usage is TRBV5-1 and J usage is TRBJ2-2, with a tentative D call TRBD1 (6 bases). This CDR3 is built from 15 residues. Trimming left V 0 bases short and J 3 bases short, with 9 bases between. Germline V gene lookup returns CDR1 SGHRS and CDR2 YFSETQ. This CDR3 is CASSLDRADTGELFF. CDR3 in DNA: TGCGCCAGCAGCTTGGACAGGGCAGACACCGGGGAGCTGTTTTTT.